This T cell receptor beta chain was recorded in a study of neurological immune-mediated disorders (dated by TCRdb to the late 2010s). The study in broad terms: Of the approximately 34 multiple sclerosis patients, some 30 had relapsing-remitting MS and 3 had secondary progressive MS. The cohort was made up of some 70 subjects, consisting of some 15 HAM/TSP patients, around 35 multiple sclerosis patients and 20 healthy controls. Using UMI-based sequencing, the study compared peripheral blood TCR-beta repertoires from patients with HTLV-I-associated myelopathy (HAM/TSP), patients with multiple sclerosis, and healthy controls. Longitudinal samples, technical triplicates and paired sorted CD4+ and CD8+ T-cell subsets, alongside PBMC samples, were included among the roughly 98 TCR-beta libraries.

Clipping removes 7 bases from V and 0 bases from J, with 3 as the unmatched junction base count. The CDR3, from cysteine to phenylalanine, totals 14 residues. This entry keeps only the CDR3 DNA: 42 bases, framed from base 1. The germline V gene gives CDR1 as ENHRY and CDR2 as SYGVKD. Unsorted PBMC libraries were generated from 2 million PBMCs stored in RNAlater at -80 °C until RNA extraction. Multiple sclerosis patients were enrolled in a US clinical protocol under which disease progression was evaluated by magnetic resonance imaging. Peripheral blood underwent Ficoll-Hypaque density gradient centrifugation to isolate PBMCs, which were then cryopreserved in liquid nitrogen. Study-wide conclusions, independent of this receptor: Expanded clones from different subjects shared no identical CDR3 amino acid sequences, which suggests that TCR-beta repertoires were private in all groups. Repertoires from 18 of 34 MS patients were grouped by phylogenetic analysis into a cluster of related CDR3 sequences, suggesting a possible repertoire-level signature. The highest TCR clonal expansion was observed in HAM/TSP patients, whereas the lowest was observed in MS patients, even when compared with healthy controls. The MS cluster was not associated with any clinical or MRI features, and the authors stated that larger cohorts are needed.

Note on this clonotype: Its antigen has not been determined. A much bigger clone sits one base away, suggesting this may be a read error.

To synthesize cDNA, template-switch 5'RACE was performed with a primer carrying a 10-nucleotide random unique molecular identifier so that each TCR transcript was tagged. Every sequencing run covered 15-18 subjects and yielded more than 160 million TCR-beta sequences. The RNeasy kit was used to extract total RNA. TCR-beta VDJ regions were amplified with primers for the TCR constant region and the 5'RACE anchor, using the KAPA Real-time Library Amplification kit. Sample indexes and Illumina adaptors were added in a first PCR, and a second PCR then increased library yield. After Ampure bead purification, the TCR product of roughly 650 bp was size-selected on a 2% E-gel SizeSelection system. Before pooling, libraries had their quality checked on a Bioanalyzer, their concentration measured with Qubit, and their quantity determined with the Kapa Library Quantification kit. Libraries were sequenced paired-end 2 x 150 bp on an Illumina HiSeq 2500. To increase sequence diversity, roughly 24-32% phiX was spiked into each library pool. For the original study's pipeline: The quality-filtered reads were processed with the UMI-based MiGEC pipeline, whose error correction step removed more than 85% of the raw TCR sequences. VDJ genes were aligned to IMGT germline references, and each clonotype was defined by a unique CDR3 amino acid sequence together with V-J genes. VDJtools evaluated clonal expansion, Shannon diversity and CDR3 relatedness (CalcPairwiseDistances, ClusterSamples); CLCbio workbench built phylogenetic trees. A clone was classed as expanded if it had 8 or more unique UMIs, a cutoff based on coefficient-of-variation modelling across technical triplicates. In TCRdb, the public reads were trimmed at Q25 with fastp and aligned with MiXCR, with productive beta chains retained. All rows with the same CDR3 protein become a single entry with the most common DNA and genes. The V and J calls follow TCRdb's processing rather than the paper's. Present in this sample are approximately 38,000 distinct CDR3 sequences, roughly 2.5% of which were seen just once. Of the sample, 2.4% is held by the ten largest clones.

The rearrangement joined TRBV10-3 to TRBJ2-3, with 8 bases matching TRBD2. Specimen: PBMCs. The source is a man between 50 and 59 years old with multiple sclerosis. The DNA reads as follows: TGTGCCATCAATGCGGGGGGAAGCACAGATACGCAGTATTTT. It encodes CAINAGGSTDTQYF.